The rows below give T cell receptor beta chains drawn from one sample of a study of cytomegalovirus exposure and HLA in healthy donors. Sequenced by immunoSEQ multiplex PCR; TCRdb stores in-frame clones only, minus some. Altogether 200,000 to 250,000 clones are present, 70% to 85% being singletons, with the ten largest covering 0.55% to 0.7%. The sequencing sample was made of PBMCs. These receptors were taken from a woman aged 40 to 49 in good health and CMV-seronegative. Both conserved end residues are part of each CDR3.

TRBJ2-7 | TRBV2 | CASSDECEQYF
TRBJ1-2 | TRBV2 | CAIETGTGVHYGYTF
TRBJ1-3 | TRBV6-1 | CASVRQGGNTIYF
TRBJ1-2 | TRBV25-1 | CASSASPGQRQNGYTF
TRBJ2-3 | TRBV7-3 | CASSRDRWTDTQYF
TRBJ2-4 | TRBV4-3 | CASSPPEGAGGIGKNIQYF
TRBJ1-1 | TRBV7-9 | CASSLEGATGVLAFF
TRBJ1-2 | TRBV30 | CAWSRAGAHYGYTF
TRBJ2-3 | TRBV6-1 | CASSEGAASGVADTQYF
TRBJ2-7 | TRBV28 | CASSPVPGQREGEQYF
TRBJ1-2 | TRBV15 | CATSRERLGWGQGNYGYTF
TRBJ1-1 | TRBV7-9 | CASSSLGEVAFF
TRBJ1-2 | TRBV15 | CATSRDRGTGVGYTF
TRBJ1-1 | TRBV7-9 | CSSSNRHTEAFF
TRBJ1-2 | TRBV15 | CATSREMAGRGYTF
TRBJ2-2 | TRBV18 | CASSRVSPGELFF
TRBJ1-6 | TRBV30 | CAWKEHGRGSNSPLHF
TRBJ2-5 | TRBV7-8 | CASSLARSRGREEQYF
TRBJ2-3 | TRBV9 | CASSQLQGTLADTQYF
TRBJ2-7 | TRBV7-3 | CASSLNGGEQYF
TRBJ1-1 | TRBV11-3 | CASSLDRGGPEAFF
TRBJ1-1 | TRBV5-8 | CASSYQGAEAFF
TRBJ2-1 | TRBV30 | CAWSPSGLAQFF
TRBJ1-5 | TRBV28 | CASTYGSFGAGQPQHF
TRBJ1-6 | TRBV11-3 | CASSAGGGRLSLHF
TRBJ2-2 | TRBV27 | CASSLYGAHTGELFF
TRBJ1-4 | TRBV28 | CASSVDRGEWKLFF